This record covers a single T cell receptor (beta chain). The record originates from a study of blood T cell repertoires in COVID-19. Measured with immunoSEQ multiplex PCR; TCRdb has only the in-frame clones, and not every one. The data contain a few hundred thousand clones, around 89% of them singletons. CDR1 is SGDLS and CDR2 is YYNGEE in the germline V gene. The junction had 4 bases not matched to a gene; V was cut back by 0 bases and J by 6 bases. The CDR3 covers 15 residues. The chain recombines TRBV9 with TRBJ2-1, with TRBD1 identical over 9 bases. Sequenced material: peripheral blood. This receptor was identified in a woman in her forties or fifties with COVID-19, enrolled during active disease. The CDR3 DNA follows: TGTGCCAGCAGCGTAGGGGACAGGGCTACCAATGAGCAGTTCTTC. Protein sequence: CASSVGDRATNEQFF.